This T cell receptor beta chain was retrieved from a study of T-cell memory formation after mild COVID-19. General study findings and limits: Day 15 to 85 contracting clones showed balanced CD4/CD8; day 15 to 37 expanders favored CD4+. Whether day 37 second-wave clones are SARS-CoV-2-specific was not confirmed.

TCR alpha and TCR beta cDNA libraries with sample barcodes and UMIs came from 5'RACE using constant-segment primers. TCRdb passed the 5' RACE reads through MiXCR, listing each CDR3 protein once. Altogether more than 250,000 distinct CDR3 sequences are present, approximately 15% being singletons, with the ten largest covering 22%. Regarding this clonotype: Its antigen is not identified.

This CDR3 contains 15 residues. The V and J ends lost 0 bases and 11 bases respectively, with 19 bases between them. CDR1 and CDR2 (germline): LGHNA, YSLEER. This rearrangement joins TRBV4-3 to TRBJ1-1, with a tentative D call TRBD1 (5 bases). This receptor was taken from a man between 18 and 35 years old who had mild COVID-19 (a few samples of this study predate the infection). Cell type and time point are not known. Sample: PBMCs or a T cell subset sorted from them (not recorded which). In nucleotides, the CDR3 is TGCGCCAGCAGCCAAGAGGGTGGAAGGGCGAGGGGCGCTTTCTTT. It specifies CASSQEGGRARGAFF.